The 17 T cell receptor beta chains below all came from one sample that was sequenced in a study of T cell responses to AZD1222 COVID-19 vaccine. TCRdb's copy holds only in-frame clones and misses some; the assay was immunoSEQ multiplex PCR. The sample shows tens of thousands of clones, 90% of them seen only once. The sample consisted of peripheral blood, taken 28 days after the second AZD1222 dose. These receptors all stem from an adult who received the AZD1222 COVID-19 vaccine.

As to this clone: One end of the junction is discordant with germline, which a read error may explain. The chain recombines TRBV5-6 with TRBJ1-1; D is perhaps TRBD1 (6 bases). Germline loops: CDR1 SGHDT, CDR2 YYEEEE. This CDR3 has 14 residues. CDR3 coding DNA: TGTGCCAGCAGTTCCGAACAGGGACCACTATCTCCCCCCTTT. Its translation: CASSSEQGPLSPPF. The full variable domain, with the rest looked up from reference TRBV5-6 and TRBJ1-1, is DAGVTQSPTHLIKTRGQQVTLRCSPKSGHDTVSWYQQALGQGPQFIFQYYEEEERQRGNFPDRFSGHQFPNYSSELNVNALLLGDSALYLCASSSEQGPLSPPFGQGTRLTVV.

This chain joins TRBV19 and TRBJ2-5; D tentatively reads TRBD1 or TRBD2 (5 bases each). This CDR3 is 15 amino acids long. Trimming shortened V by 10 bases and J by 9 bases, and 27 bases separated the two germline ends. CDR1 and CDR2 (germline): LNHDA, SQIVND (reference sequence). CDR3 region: CATSPAQGWAGAQYF. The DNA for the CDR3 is TGTGCCACCAGTCCCGCCCAGGGATGGGCCGGGGCCCAGTACTTC.

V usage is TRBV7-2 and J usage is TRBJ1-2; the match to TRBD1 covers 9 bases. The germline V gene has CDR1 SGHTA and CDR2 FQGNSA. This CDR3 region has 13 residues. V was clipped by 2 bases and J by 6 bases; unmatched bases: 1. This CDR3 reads CASSLRDRDGYTF. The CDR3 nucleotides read TGTGCCAGCAGCTTAAGGGACAGGGATGGCTACACCTTC.

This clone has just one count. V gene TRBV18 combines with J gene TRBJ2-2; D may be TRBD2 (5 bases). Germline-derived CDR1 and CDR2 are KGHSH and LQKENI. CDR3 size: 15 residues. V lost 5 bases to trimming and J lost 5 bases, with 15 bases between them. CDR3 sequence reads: CASSSLPGSTGELFF. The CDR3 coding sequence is TGTGCCAGCTCATCACTCCCGGGGTCAACCGGGGAGCTGTTTTTT.

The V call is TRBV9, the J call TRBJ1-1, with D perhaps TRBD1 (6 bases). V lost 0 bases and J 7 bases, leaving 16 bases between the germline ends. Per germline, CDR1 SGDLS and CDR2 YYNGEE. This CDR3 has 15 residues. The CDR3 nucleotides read TGTGCCAGCAGCGTAGAAAGCAGGGGTGGGGATGAAGCTTTCTTT. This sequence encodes CASSVESRGGDEAFF.

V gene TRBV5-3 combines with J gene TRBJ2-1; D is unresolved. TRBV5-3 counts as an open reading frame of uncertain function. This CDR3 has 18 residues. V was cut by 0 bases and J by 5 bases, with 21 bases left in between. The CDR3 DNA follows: TGTGCCAGAAGCTTGGGCCCCGTCCAGCGTAGGTCGGACAATGAGCAGTTCTTC. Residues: CARSLGPVQRRSDNEQFF.

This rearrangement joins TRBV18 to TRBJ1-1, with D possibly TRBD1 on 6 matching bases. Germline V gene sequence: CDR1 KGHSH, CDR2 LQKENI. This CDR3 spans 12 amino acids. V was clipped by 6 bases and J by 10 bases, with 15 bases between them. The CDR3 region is CASSPTGMGAFF. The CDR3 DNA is TGTGCCAGCTCCCCGACAGGTATGGGAGCTTTCTTT.

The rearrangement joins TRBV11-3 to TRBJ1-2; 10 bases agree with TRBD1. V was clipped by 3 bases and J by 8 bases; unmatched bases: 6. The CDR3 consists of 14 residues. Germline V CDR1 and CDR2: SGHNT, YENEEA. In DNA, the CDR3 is TGTGCCAGCAGCTTGGCTCCGGGACAGGGGGGCTACACCTTC. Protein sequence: CASSLAPGQGGYTF.

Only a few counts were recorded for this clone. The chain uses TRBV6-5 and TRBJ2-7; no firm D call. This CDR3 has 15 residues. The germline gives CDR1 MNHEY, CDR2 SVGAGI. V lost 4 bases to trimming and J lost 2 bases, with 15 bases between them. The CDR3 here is CASSSPARRTYEQYF. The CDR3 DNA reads TGTGCCAGCAGTTCCCCCGCTCGGCGGACCTACGAGCAGTACTTC.

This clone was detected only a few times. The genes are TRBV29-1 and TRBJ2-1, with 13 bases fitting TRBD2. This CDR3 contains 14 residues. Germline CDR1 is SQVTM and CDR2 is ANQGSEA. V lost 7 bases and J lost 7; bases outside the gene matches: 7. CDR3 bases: TGCAGCGGTGGACTAGCGGGAGCGGGAAATGAGCAGTTCTTC. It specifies CSGGLAGAGNEQFF.

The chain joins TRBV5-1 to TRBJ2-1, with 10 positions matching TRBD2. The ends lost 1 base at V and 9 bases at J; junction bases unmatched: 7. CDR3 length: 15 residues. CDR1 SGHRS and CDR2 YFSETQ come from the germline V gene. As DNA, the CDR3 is TGCGCCAGCAGCTTGCTTAGCGGGGGGCCTGGTGAGCAGTTCTTC. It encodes CASSLLSGGPGEQFF. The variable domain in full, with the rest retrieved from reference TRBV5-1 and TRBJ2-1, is KAGVTQTPRYLIKTRGQQVTLSCSPISGHRSVSWYQQTPGQGLQFLFEYFSETQRNKGNFPGRFSGRQFSNSRSEMNVSTLELGDSALYLCASSLLSGGPGEQFFGPGTRLTVL.

The CDR3 nucleotides read TGCGCCAGCAGCCAGGCAGCTGAGGGTGGATCACCCCTCCACTTT. This codes for CASSQAAEGGSPLHF. This chain uses TRBV4-3 with TRBJ1-6; D unresolved. The CDR3 has 15 residues. Germline-derived CDR1 and CDR2 are LGHNA and YSLEER. V was cut by 3 bases and J by 10 bases, with 16 bases left in between.

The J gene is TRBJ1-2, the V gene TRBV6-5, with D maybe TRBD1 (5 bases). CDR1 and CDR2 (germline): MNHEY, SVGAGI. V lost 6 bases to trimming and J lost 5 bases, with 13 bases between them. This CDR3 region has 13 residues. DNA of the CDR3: TGTGCCAGCAGGCTCGACAGTAGATATGGCTACACCTTC. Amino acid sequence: CASRLDSRYGYTF.

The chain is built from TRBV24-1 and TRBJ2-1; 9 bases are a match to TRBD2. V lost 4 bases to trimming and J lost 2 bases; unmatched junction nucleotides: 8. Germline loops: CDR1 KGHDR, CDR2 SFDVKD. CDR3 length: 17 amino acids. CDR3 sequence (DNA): TGTGCCACCAGTGAAGGCCCCTCTAGCGGGGCCTACAATGAGCAGTTCTTC. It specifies CATSEGPSSGAYNEQFF.

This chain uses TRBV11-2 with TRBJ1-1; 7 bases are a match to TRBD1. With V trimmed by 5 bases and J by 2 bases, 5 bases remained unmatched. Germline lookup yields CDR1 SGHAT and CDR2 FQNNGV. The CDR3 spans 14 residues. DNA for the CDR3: TGTGCCAGCAGCGCAGGGGGTTTAAACACTGAAGCTTTCTTT. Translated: CASSAGGLNTEAFF.

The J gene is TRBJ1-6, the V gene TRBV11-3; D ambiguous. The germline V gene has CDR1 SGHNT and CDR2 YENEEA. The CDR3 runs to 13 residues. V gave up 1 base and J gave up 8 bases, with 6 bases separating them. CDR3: CASSLVIYSPLHF. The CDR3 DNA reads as TGTGCCAGCAGCTTAGTCATCTATTCACCCCTCCACTTT.

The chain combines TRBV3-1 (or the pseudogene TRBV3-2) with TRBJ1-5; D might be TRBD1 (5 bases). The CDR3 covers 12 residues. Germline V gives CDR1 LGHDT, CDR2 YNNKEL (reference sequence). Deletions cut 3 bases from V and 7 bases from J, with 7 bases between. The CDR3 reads CASSHQGQPQHF. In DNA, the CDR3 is TGTGCCAGCAGCCACCAGGGACAGCCCCAGCATTTT.